What follows are 8 T cell receptor beta chains derived from one specimen sequenced in a study of cytomegalovirus exposure and HLA in healthy donors. Use of 60 Vbeta and 13 Jbeta primers characterized the PCR. The data were produced by immunoSEQ multiplex PCR, yet TCRdb's version contains in-frame clones alone and is incomplete. The sample yields approximately 210,000 clones, 70% to 80% seen once. Sequenced sample: PBMCs. These receptors all stem from a girl aged 5 to 17 in good health and CMV-seropositive.

The chain links TRBV6-5 to TRBJ1-6, with D possibly being TRBD1 (5 bases). In germline, CDR1 is MNHEY, CDR2 SVGAGI. The CDR3 contains 13 residues. Deletions cut 6 bases from V and 7 bases from J, with 10 bases between. The CDR3 DNA sequence: TGTGCCAGCAGGCCCGACAGAAATTCACCCCTCCACTTT. Translated, it gives CASRPDRNSPLHF.

In the case of this clone: Other DNA sequences within the sample encode an identical CDR3. The CDR3 DNA reads TGTGCCAGCAGCTTAGGGACAGGGGGGTCACCCCTCCACTTT. It translates to CASSLGTGGSPLHF. The chain employs TRBV7-2 and TRBJ1-6; TRBD1 agrees at 10 bases. CDR3 length equals 14 residues. The V segment lost 1 base and the J segment 10 bases; nucleotides outside the gene matches: 1. The germline CDR1 and CDR2 sequences are SGHTA and FQGNSA.

J is TRBJ2-5 and V is TRBV9; the D gene is possibly TRBD1 (6 bases). The CDR3 length is 15 residues. The germline V and J ends were trimmed by 7 bases and 2 bases, with 18 bases remaining between them. In germline, CDR1 is SGDLS, CDR2 YYNGEE. The CDR3 here is CASGGGLPAQETQYF. DNA for the CDR3: TGTGCCAGCGGGGGCGGGCTGCCCGCTCAAGAGACCCAGTACTTC.

This sequence joins TRBV10-2 and TRBJ2-7; 8 bases are a match to TRBD2. This CDR3 region has 15 residues. Germline loops: CDR1 WSHSY, CDR2 SAAADI. Losses at the gene ends were 3 bases for V and 3 bases for J; bases not matched to a gene: 7. In DNA form, the CDR3 reads TGCGCCAGCAGTGAACGGCGGGGGGTCCACTACGAGCAGTACTTC. This sequence encodes CASSERRGVHYEQYF.

V usage is TRBV7-9 and J usage is TRBJ2-5, with D perhaps matching TRBD1 (6 bases). The V and J ends lost 0 bases and 4 bases respectively, with 6 bases between them. Germline lookup yields CDR1 SEHNR and CDR2 FQNEAQ (reference sequence). This CDR3 comprises 13 residues. CDR3 amino acids: CASSLAGGETQYF. The CDR3 DNA is TGTGCCAGCAGCTTAGCAGGGGGAGAGACCCAGTACTTC.

The chain combines TRBV7-9 with TRBJ2-5; D is possibly TRBD2 (5 bases). The CDR3 is 16 amino acids. Germline assignment: CDR1 SEHNR and CDR2 FQNEAQ (reference sequence). V was cut by 3 bases and J by 3 bases, with 17 bases left in between. CDR3 bases: TGTGCCAGCAGCTTCCCGGCTAGCACAATCGAAGAGACCCAGTACTTC. Translation gives CASSFPASTIEETQYF.

The chain carries TRBV4-3 and TRBJ2-7, with D possibly matching TRBD2 (6 bases). CDR1 and CDR2 from the germline V gene are LGHNA and YSLEER. Trimming left V 4 bases short and J 2 bases short, with 15 bases between. The length of the CDR3 is 15 residues. CDR3 DNA sequence: TGCGCCAGCAGCCCTTTCGGGGGTTTCCCCTACGAGCAGTACTTC. Its protein product is CASSPFGGFPYEQYF.

The chain is built from TRBV25-1 and TRBJ2-2, with TRBD1 matching over 8 bases. The CDR3 has 16 amino acids. Germline V CDR1 and CDR2: MGHDK, SYGVNS. Unmatched junction bases numbered 6, after V lost 1 base and J lost 5 bases. CDR3 nucleotide sequence: TGTGCCAGCAGTGAATTGGGGACAGGACTGACCGGGGAGCTGTTTTTT. Amino acids: CASSELGTGLTGELFF.